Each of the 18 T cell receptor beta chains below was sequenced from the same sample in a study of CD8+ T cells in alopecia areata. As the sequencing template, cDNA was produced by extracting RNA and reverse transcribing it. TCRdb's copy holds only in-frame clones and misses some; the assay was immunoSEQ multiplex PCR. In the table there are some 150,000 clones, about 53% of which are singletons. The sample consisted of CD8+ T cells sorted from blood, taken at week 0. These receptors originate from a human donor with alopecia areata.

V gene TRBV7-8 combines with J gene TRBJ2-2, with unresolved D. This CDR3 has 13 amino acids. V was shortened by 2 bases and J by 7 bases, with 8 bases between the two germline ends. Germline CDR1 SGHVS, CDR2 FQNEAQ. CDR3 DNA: TGTGCCAGCAGCTTACGTCTTAGCGGGGAGCTGTTTTTT. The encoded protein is CASSLRLSGELFF.

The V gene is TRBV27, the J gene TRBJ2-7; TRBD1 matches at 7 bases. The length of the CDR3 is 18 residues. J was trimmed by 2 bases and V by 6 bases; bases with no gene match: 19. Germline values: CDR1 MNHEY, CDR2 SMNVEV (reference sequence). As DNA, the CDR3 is TGTGCCAGCAGCCTCTGGCGCACAGGGGACAACGAGCCCTACGAGCAGTACTTC. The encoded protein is CASSLWRTGDNEPYEQYF.

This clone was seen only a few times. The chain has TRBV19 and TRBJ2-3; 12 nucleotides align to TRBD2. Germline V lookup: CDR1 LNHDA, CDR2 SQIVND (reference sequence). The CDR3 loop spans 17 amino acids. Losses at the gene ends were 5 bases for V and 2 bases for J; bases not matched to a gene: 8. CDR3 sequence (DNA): TGTGCCAGTAGTTCCAGTCGGACTAGCGGGATCACAGATACGCAGTATTTT. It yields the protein CASSSSRTSGITDTQYF. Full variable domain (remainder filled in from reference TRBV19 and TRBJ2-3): DGGITQSPKYLFRKEGQNVTLSCEQNLNHDAMYWYRQDPGQGLRLIYYSQIVNDFQKGDIAEGYSVSREKKESFPLTVTSAQKNPTAFYLCASSSSRTSGITDTQYFGPGTRLTVL.

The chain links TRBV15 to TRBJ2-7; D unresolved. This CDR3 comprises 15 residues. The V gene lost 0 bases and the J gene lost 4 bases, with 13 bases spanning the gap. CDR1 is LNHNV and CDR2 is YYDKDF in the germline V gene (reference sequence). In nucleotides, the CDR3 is TGTGCCACCAGCAGAGATAGGAGTCGGGCTTACGAGCAGTACTTC. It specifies CATSRDRSRAYEQYF. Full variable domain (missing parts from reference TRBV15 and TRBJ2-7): DAMVIQNPRYQVTQFGKPVTLSCSQTLNHNVMYWYQQKSSQAPKLLFHYYDKDFNNEADTPDNFQSRRPNTSFCFLDIRSPGLGDTAMYLCATSRDRSRAYEQYFGPGTRLTVT.

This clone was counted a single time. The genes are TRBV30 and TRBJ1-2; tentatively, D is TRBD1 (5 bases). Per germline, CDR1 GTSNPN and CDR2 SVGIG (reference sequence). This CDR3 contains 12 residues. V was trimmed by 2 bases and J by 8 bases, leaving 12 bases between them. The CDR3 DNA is TGTGCCTGGAGTACAGGCGGCAGGGGCTACACCTTC. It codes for CAWSTGGRGYTF.

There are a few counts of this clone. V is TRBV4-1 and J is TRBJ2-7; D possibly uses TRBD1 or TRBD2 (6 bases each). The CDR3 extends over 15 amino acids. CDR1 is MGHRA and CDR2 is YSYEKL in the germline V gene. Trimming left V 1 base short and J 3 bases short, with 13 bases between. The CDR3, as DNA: TGCGCCAGCAGCCAAGGGACCGGAGGGGGCTACGAGCAGTACTTC. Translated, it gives CASSQGTGGGYEQYF.

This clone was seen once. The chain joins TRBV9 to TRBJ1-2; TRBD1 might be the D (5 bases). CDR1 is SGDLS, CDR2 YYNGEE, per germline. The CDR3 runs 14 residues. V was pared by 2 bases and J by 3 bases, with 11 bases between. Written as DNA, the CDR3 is TGTGCCAGCAGCGTGAACGGGGGTGACTATGGCTACACCTTC. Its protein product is CASSVNGGDYGYTF. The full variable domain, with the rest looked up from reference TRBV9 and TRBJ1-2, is DSGVTQTPKHLITATGQRVTLRCSPRSGDLSVYWYQQSLDQGLQFLIQYYNGEERAKGNILERFSAQQFPDLHSELNLSSLELGDSALYFCASSVNGGDYGYTFGSGTRLTVV.

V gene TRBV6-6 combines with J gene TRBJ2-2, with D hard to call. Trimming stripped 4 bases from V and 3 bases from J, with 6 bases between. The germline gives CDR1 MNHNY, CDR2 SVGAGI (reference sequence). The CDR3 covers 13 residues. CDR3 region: CASSFADTGELFF. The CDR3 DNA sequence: TGTGCCAGCAGTTTTGCGGACACCGGGGAGCTGTTTTTT.

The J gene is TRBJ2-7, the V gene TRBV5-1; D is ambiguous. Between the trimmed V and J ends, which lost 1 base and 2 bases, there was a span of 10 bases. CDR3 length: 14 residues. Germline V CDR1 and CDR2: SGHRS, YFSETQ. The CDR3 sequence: CASSLPSGTYEQYF. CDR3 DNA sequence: TGCGCCAGCAGCTTGCCCAGTGGGACCTACGAGCAGTACTTC.

CDR3 sequence: CAWSVQQGGGAFF. CDR3 nucleotides: TGTGCCTGGAGTGTACAACAGGGTGGAGGAGCTTTCTTT. V is TRBV30 and J is TRBJ1-1, with D possibly being TRBD1 (6 bases). The CDR3 is made up of 13 amino acids. V lost 0 bases to trimming and J lost 10 bases, with 15 bases between them. Germline values: CDR1 GTSNPN, CDR2 SVGIG (reference sequence).

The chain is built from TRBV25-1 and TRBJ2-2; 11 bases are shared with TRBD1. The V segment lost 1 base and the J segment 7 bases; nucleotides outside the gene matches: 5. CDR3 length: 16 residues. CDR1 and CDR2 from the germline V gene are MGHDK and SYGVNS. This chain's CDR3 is CASSEWGTGGNGELFF. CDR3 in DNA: TGTGCCAGCAGTGAATGGGGGACAGGGGGAAACGGGGAGCTGTTTTTT. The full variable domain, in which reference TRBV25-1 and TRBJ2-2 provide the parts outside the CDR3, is EADIYQTPRYLVIGTGKKITLECSQTMGHDKMYWYQQDPGMELHLIHYSYGVNSTEKGDLSSESTVSRIRTEHFPLTLESARPSHTSQYLCASSEWGTGGNGELFFGEGSRLTVL.

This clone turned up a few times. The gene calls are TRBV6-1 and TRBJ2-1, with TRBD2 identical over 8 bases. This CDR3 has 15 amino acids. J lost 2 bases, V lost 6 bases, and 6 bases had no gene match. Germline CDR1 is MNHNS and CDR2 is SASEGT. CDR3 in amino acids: CASSRVAGPYNEQFF. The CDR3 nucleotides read TGTGCCAGCAGCAGAGTAGCGGGGCCCTACAATGAGCAGTTCTTC.

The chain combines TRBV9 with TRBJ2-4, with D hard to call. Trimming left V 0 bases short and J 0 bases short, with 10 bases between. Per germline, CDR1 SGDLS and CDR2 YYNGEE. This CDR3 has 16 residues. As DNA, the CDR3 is TGTGCCAGCAGCGTAGAGGGCAGTGCAGCCAAAAACATTCAGTACTTC. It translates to CASSVEGSAAKNIQYF.

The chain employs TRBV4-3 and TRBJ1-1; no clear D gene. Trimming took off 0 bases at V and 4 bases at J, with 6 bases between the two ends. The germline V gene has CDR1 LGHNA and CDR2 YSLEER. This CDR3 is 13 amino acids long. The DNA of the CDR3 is TGCGCCAGCAGCCAAGATCATGGCACTGAAGCTTTCTTT. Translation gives CASSQDHGTEAFF.

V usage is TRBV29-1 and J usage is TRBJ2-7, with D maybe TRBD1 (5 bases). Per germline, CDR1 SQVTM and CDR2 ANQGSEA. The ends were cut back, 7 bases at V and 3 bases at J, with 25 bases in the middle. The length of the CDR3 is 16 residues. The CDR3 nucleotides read TGCAGCGCCATCCTATCGGGCAGGGATTCATTCTACGAGCAGTACTTC. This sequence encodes CSAILSGRDSFYEQYF.

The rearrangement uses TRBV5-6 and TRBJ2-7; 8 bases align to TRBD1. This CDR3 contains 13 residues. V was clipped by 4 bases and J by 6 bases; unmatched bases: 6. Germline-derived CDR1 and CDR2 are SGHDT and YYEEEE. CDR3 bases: TGTGCCAGCAGCCCGACAGGGGCCGCCGAGCAGTACTTC. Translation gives CASSPTGAAEQYF. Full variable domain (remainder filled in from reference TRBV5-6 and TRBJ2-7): DAGVTQSPTHLIKTRGQQVTLRCSPKSGHDTVSWYQQALGQGPQFIFQYYEEEERQRGNFPDRFSGHQFPNYSSELNVNALLLGDSALYLCASSPTGAAEQYFGPGTRLTVT.

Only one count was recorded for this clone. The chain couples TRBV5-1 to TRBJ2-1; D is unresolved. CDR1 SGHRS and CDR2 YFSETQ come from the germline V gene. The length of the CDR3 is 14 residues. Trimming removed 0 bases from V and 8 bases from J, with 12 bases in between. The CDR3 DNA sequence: TGCGCCAGCAGCTTGGAGTCCCCTTGGGATGAGCAGTTCTTC. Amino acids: CASSLESPWDEQFF.

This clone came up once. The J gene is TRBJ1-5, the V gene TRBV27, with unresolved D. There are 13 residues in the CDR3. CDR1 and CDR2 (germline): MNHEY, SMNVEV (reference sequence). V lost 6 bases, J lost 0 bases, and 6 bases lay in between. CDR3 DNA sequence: TGTGCCAGCAGCTTTAATAGCAATCAGCCCCAGCATTTT. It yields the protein CASSFNSNQPQHF.